The rows below give T cell receptor beta chains drawn from one sample of a study of T cell responses to AZD1222 COVID-19 vaccine. TCRdb keeps only in-frame clones here, not all; method: immunoSEQ multiplex PCR. The sample lists about 170,000 clones, 85% to 90% seen once, with 4% to 4.5% in the top ten. Material: peripheral blood, obtained 28 days after the second dose of the MenACWY control vaccine. These receptors came from an adult who received the MenACWY meningococcal vaccine as a control. Both conserved end residues are part of each CDR3. The order of the fields is D gene, clone size, V gene, J gene, CDR3 protein, CDR3 DNA. A D gene is named only where the DNA matches it firmly. Part of the rows lack a size; the others show once, few, many or a class for expanded clones.

d_call: .; clone_size: few; v_call: TRBV30; j_call: TRBJ1-1; cdr3_aa: CAWSVGSWGLHTEAFF; cdr3_nt: TGTGCCTGGAGTGTAGGATCGTGGGGCCTACACACTGAAGCTTTCTTT
d_call: .; clone_size: .; v_call: TRBV6-1; j_call: TRBJ1-2; cdr3_aa: CASSEAQRPNYGYTF; cdr3_nt: TGTGCCAGCAGTGAGGCACAGCGTCCTAACTATGGCTACACCTTC
d_call: .; clone_size: .; v_call: TRBV11-2; j_call: TRBJ2-3; cdr3_aa: CASSLEGTGAGDTQYF; cdr3_nt: TGTGCCAGCAGCTTAGAGGGGACGGGGGCTGGGGATACGCAGTATTTT
d_call: .; clone_size: .; v_call: TRBV12-3/TRBV12-4; j_call: TRBJ1-5; cdr3_aa: CASSTRTQPQHF; cdr3_nt: TGTGCCAGCAGCACAAGAACCCAGCCCCAGCATTTT
d_call: TRBD1; clone_size: .; v_call: TRBV28; j_call: TRBJ2-7; cdr3_aa: CASRGTGSYEQYF; cdr3_nt: TGTGCCAGCAGAGGGACAGGGTCCTACGAGCAGTACTTC
d_call: .; clone_size: .; v_call: TRBV10-1; j_call: TRBJ1-3; cdr3_aa: CASSPSAQPTMENTIYF; cdr3_nt: TGCGCCAGCAGTCCGTCGGCTCAACCTACCATGGAAAACACCATATATTTT
d_call: .; clone_size: .; v_call: TRBV10-3; j_call: TRBJ2-7; cdr3_aa: CAISVGSSYEQYF; cdr3_nt: TGTGCCATCAGTGTTGGGAGCTCCTACGAGCAGTACTTC
d_call: .; clone_size: .; v_call: TRBV12-3/TRBV12-4; j_call: TRBJ1-2; cdr3_aa: CASSFGEVGYTF; cdr3_nt: TGTGCCAGCAGTTTTGGCGAGGTCGGCTACACCTTC
d_call: .; clone_size: .; v_call: TRBV7-8; j_call: TRBJ1-6; cdr3_aa: CASSLVDSPLHF; cdr3_nt: TGTGCCAGCAGCTTGGTCGATTCACCCCTCCACTTT
d_call: .; clone_size: .; v_call: TRBV28; j_call: TRBJ1-6; cdr3_aa: CASKGTGRRSPLHF; cdr3_nt: TGTGCCAGCAAGGGGACCGGGAGGCGTTCACCCCTCCACTTT
d_call: .; clone_size: .; v_call: TRBV10-3; j_call: TRBJ1-1; cdr3_aa: CAISGTDEAFF; cdr3_nt: TGTGCCATCAGTGGGACCGATGAAGCTTTCTTT
d_call: TRBD1; clone_size: .; v_call: TRBV11-2; j_call: TRBJ1-1; cdr3_aa: CASSLRQGDEAFF; cdr3_nt: TGTGCCAGCAGCTTACGACAGGGCGATGAAGCTTTCTTT
d_call: .; clone_size: .; v_call: TRBV11-2; j_call: TRBJ1-1; cdr3_aa: CASSLTRDTEAFF; cdr3_nt: TGTGCCAGCAGCCTTACCAGGGACACTGAAGCTTTCTTT
d_call: .; clone_size: .; v_call: TRBV28; j_call: TRBJ1-6; cdr3_aa: CAGSPASSYNSPLHF; cdr3_nt: TGTGCCGGGTCCCCAGCGAGCTCCTATAATTCACCCCTCCACTTT
d_call: .; clone_size: once; v_call: TRBV30; j_call: TRBJ1-2; cdr3_aa: CAWYPRDGYTF; cdr3_nt: TGTGCCTGGTACCCCAGGGATGGCTACACCTTC
d_call: .; clone_size: .; v_call: TRBV18; j_call: TRBJ2-7; cdr3_aa: CASSPSFGGYYEQYF; cdr3_nt: TGTGCCAGCTCACCAAGTTTCGGCGGATACTACGAGCAGTACTTC
d_call: .; clone_size: few; v_call: TRBV7-9; j_call: TRBJ1-1; cdr3_aa: CASSQPGYTEAFF; cdr3_nt: TGTGCCAGCAGCCAGCCGGGGTACACTGAAGCTTTCTTT
d_call: .; clone_size: .; v_call: TRBV30; j_call: TRBJ2-7; cdr3_aa: CAWSAGSRTYEQYF; cdr3_nt: TGTGCCTGGAGTGCCGGATCACGGACCTACGAGCAGTACTTC
d_call: .; clone_size: .; v_call: TRBV28; j_call: TRBJ1-3; cdr3_aa: CASSLGGDRGNTIYF; cdr3_nt: TGTGCCAGCAGTTTAGGGGGGGACCGCGGAAACACCATATATTTT
d_call: .; clone_size: .; v_call: TRBV6-5; j_call: TRBJ2-3; cdr3_aa: CASNYYRSTDTQYF; cdr3_nt: TGTGCCAGCAATTATTACAGAAGCACAGATACGCAGTATTTT